These 27 T cell receptor beta chains share one sample of origin, sequenced in a study of blood T cells in healthy people across ages. The use of a sample-barcoded 5' primer and a J-beta primer mix characterized a second PCR of about 7 to 12 cycles. MiXCR was run by TCRdb on the 5' RACE reads, yielding one entry per CDR3 protein. The sample includes approximately 800,000 distinct CDR3 sequences, approximately 35% of them seen just once. Sequences were obtained from blood. These receptors were taken from a man between 18 and 29 years old in good health.

J is TRBJ1-2 and V is TRBV12-3 or TRBV12-4, with D possibly TRBD1 on 5 matching bases. The V and J ends lost 10 bases and 0 bases respectively, with 9 bases between them. The CDR3 contains 12 residues. The CDR3 nucleotides are TGTGCCACTAGGGGTCCTAACTATGGCTACACCTTC. Residues: CATRGPNYGYTF.

The V and J genes are TRBV15 and TRBJ2-7; TRBD2 agrees at 8 bases. V dropped 0 bases and J dropped 7; count of bases not matched to a gene: 8. The germline gives CDR1 LNHNV, CDR2 YYDKDF (reference sequence). The CDR3 is 15 amino acids. Written as DNA, the CDR3 is TGTGCCACCAGCAGAGATCTAGGCGGGGGGAATGAGCAGTACTTC. Protein product: CATSRDLGGGNEQYF.

This clonotype was seen once. This chain links TRBV7-9 with TRBJ2-5; D assignment may be TRBD1 or TRBD2 (6 bases each). Trimming stripped 2 bases from V and 11 bases from J, with 24 bases between. The germline V gene encodes CDR1 SEHNR and CDR2 FQNEAQ (reference sequence). The CDR3 spans 16 residues. The CDR3 coding sequence is TGTGCCAGCAGCTTAAATCTCTCACCGGGGGCGAATGAGCAGTACTTC. This codes for CASSLNLSPGANEQYF. The full variable domain, its missing parts supplied by reference TRBV7-9 and TRBJ2-5, is DTGVSQNPRHKITKRGQNVTFRCDPISEHNRLYWYRQTLGQGPEFLTYFQNEAQLEKSRLLSDRFSAERPKGSFSTLEIQRTEQGDSAMYLCASSLNLSPGANEQYFGPGTRLLVL.

This clonotype has more than one count but fewer than ten. The chain combines TRBV6-5 with TRBJ2-3; TRBD2 agrees at 15 bases. This CDR3 spans 16 amino acids. The junction had 10 bases not matched to a gene; V was cut back by 6 bases and J by 9 bases. Germline CDR1 reads MNHEY; CDR2 reads SVGAGI. CDR3 DNA: TGTGCCAGCAGCCGCGGACTAGCGGGGGGGGTAGGGACGCAGTATTTT. It encodes CASSRGLAGGVGTQYF.

This chain connects TRBV6-1 to TRBJ2-1; D not certain. CDR1 and CDR2 from the germline V gene are MNHNS and SASEGT. The CDR3 totals 14 residues. Trimming cost V 8 bases and J 5 bases, with 16 bases left between them. The CDR3 region is CASHISSGDNEQFF. CDR3 nucleotides: TGTGCCAGCCACATTAGCTCTGGGGACAATGAGCAGTTCTTC.

This clonotype was seen ten or more times. This chain joins TRBV12-5 and TRBJ1-2; D is perhaps TRBD1 (5 bases). The germline V and J ends were trimmed by 5 bases and 4 bases, with 14 bases remaining between them. CDR1 is LGHNT, CDR2 FRNRAP, per germline. The CDR3 totals 14 residues. This chain's CDR3 is CASGQRQFLYGYTF. CDR3 bases: TGTGCTAGTGGTCAAAGACAGTTTCTCTATGGCTACACCTTC.

This chain uses TRBV29-1 with TRBJ2-4; the D gene could be TRBD1 or TRBD2 (5 bases each). Gene TRBJ2-7 matches the end of the DNA better, so the J call may be wrong. The CDR3 spans 14 residues. Germline-derived CDR1 and CDR2 are SQVTM and ANQGSEA. As DNA, the CDR3 is TGCAGCGTTGACCCAGGACTTGGGGCGGGCGAGCAGTACTTC. Translated: CSVDPGLGAGEQYF.

This clonotype has just a few counts. The J gene is TRBJ1-1, the V gene TRBV29-1, with 8 bases identical to TRBD1. CDR1 SQVTM and CDR2 ANQGSEA come from the germline V gene. The V gene end was trimmed by 7 bases and the J gene end by 6 bases; junction bases not matched to a gene: 7. The CDR3 runs to 12 residues. In DNA, the CDR3 is TGCAGCGCTTGGACAGGGAGGGCTGAAGCTTTCTTT. Protein product: CSAWTGRAEAFF.

V gene TRBV2 combines with J gene TRBJ2-4, with 9 bases matching TRBD1. The end of the DNA aligns better with TRBJ2-7, so the J call may be wrong. This CDR3 contains 11 residues. Germline V lookup: CDR1 SNHLY, CDR2 FYNNEI. CDR3 amino acids: CASGTGCEQYF. The CDR3 nucleotides read TGTGCCAGCGGGACAGGGTGCGAGCAGTACTTC.

The chain recombines TRBV9 with TRBJ1-2; D gene ambiguous. Trimming stripped 0 bases from V and 2 bases from J, with 5 bases between. This CDR3 contains 13 residues. Per germline, CDR1 SGDLS and CDR2 YYNGEE. CDR3 amino acids: CASSVEQNYGYTF. The CDR3, as DNA: TGTGCCAGCAGCGTAGAACAGAACTATGGCTACACCTTC.

Notes on this clonotype: A much larger clone differs by one base, so this may be a read error. The chain recombines TRBV29-1 with TRBJ2-1; no firm D call. The CDR3 runs 11 residues. Germline CDR1 SQVTM, CDR2 ANQGSEA. The V gene lost 3 bases and the J gene lost 10 bases, with 10 bases spanning the gap. The CDR3 DNA reads TGCAGCGTTGACGTGGGTGCCGAGCAGTTCTTC. Residues: CSVDVGAEQFF.

This chain uses TRBV7-3 with TRBJ2-7, with D unresolved. V lost 0 bases and J lost 6, with 15 bases in between. The germline V gene has CDR1 SGHTA and CDR2 FQGTGA. This CDR3 contains 15 residues. In nucleotides, the CDR3 is TGTGCCAGCAGCTTAACGGCCATAGGTGGTTCCGAGCAGTACTTC. It codes for CASSLTAIGGSEQYF.

The chain recombines TRBV19 with TRBJ1-1; 7 bases agree with TRBD1. The CDR3 is made up of 14 amino acids. From germline, CDR1 is LNHDA and CDR2 SQIVND (reference sequence). The junction had 0 bases not matched to a gene; V was cut back by 2 bases and J by 0 bases. CDR3 region: CASSIQGVNTEAFF. The CDR3 region has the DNA TGTGCCAGTAGTATACAGGGGGTGAACACTGAAGCTTTCTTT.

This clonotype was seen only a few times. The chain links TRBV6-6 to TRBJ2-7; TRBD1 matches 7 bases. Trimming removed 4 bases from V and 3 bases from J; junction bases left unmatched: 6. Germline V lookup: CDR1 MNHNY, CDR2 SVGAGI (reference sequence). The CDR3 has 14 residues. CDR3 region: CASSSTGANYEQYF. DNA for the CDR3: TGTGCCAGCAGTTCAACAGGGGCTAACTACGAGCAGTACTTC.

At least ten counts were recorded for this clonotype. The J gene is TRBJ2-3, the V gene TRBV20-1, with D perhaps TRBD1 (5 bases). The CDR3 totals 13 residues. V dropped 1 base and J dropped 6 bases, with 11 bases sitting between them. The germline V gene has CDR1 DFQATT and CDR2 SNEGSKA (reference sequence). CDR3 in DNA: TGCAGTGCTAGAGTAGGGGCCCGGGATACGCAGTATTTT. Translated, it gives CSARVGARDTQYF.

Of note for this clonotype: A much larger clone lies a single base off, so this may be a read error. V and J are TRBV9 and TRBJ2-1; 7 bases are a match to TRBD2. The J call may not be correct, given that the DNA end is closer to TRBJ2-7. CDR3 length: 15 amino acids. Germline V lookup: CDR1 SGDLS, CDR2 YYNGEE. The CDR3 nucleotides read TGTGCCAGCAGCGTAGGCGGGGGTATATACAATGAGCAGTACTTC. This sequence encodes CASSVGGGIYNEQYF.

A few counts support this clonotype. V gene TRBV30 combines with J gene TRBJ1-2; D is undetermined. Trimming took off 2 bases at V and 0 bases at J, with 7 bases between the two ends. The germline V gene encodes CDR1 GTSNPN and CDR2 SVGIG (reference sequence). This CDR3 contains 13 residues. CDR3 sequence reads: CAWSKTANYGYTF. The CDR3 DNA reads TGTGCCTGGAGTAAAACAGCTAACTATGGCTACACCTTC. The variable domain in full, completed from reference TRBV30 and TRBJ1-2, reads SQTIHQWPATLVQPVGSPLSLECTVEGTSNPNLYWYRQAAGRGLQLLFYSVGIGQISSEVPQNLSASRPQDRQFILSSKKLLLSDSGFYLCAWSKTANYGYTFGSGTRLTVV.

This clonotype was counted a few times. The CDR3: CASSLGAADEKLFF. CDR3 nucleotide sequence: TGCGCCAGCAGCCTGGGCGCCGCGGATGAAAAACTGTTTTTT. The chain recombines TRBV5-1 with TRBJ1-4; D gene ambiguous. The CDR3 spans 14 residues. The ends were cut back, 4 bases at V and 6 bases at J, with 13 bases in the middle. From germline, CDR1 is SGHRS and CDR2 YFSETQ.

This chain links TRBV5-6 with TRBJ2-1; D might be TRBD1 or TRBD2, each matching 6 bases. V lost 2 bases and J 1 base, leaving 13 bases between the germline ends. Looked up from germline, CDR1 is SGHDT and CDR2 is YYEEEE. There are 16 residues in the CDR3. The CDR3 reads CASSFWRDTSYNEQFF. In DNA, the CDR3 is TGTGCCAGCAGCTTTTGGCGGGACACTTCCTACAATGAGCAGTTCTTC.

This clonotype has just a few counts. The rearrangement joins TRBV29-1 to TRBJ1-5; unclear D gene. V was clipped by 6 bases and J by 4 bases, with 16 bases between them. The germline gives CDR1 SQVTM, CDR2 ANQGSEA. The CDR3 consists of 14 residues. The CDR3 DNA sequence: TGCAGCGTCGTCAAAGCGGGGATAAATCAGCCCCAGCATTTT. Translated: CSVVKAGINQPQHF.

J is TRBJ2-1 and V is TRBV3-1; TRBD2 agrees at 9 bases. The CDR3 is 14 amino acids. Germline V CDR1 and CDR2: LGHDT, YNNKEL (reference sequence). V dropped 4 bases and J dropped 5; count of bases not matched to a gene: 3. CDR3 coding DNA: TGTGCCAGCAGCCTAGCGGGGGCCCACAATGAGCAGTTCTTC. Translation gives CASSLAGAHNEQFF.

This sequence joins TRBV12-3 or TRBV12-4 and TRBJ2-1; 11 nucleotides agree with TRBD2. V dropped 4 bases and J dropped 9; count of bases not matched to a gene: 5. The CDR3 loop spans 14 amino acids. This CDR3 reads CASSYSGGAFEQFF. DNA of the CDR3: TGTGCCAGCAGTTATAGCGGGGGGGCCTTTGAGCAGTTCTTC.

This clonotype was detected a few times. The chain has TRBV20-1 and TRBJ1-4, with 11 bases fitting TRBD1. Per the germline V gene, CDR1 is DFQATT and CDR2 is SNEGSKA (reference sequence). This CDR3 region has 17 residues. V was clipped by 3 bases and J by 0 bases; unmatched bases: 6. CDR3 bases: TGCAGTGCTAGGGGGACAGGGGGGGACGCAACTAATGAAAAACTGTTTTTT. Its translation: CSARGTGGDATNEKLFF.

This clonotype was counted at least ten times. This chain links TRBV20-1 with TRBJ2-5; 7 bases are shared with TRBD1. The CDR3 extends over 12 amino acids. From germline, CDR1 is DFQATT and CDR2 SNEGSKA (reference sequence). CDR3 residues: CSVTGADETQYF. The CDR3 region has the DNA TGCAGCGTCACAGGGGCGGATGAGACCCAGTACTTC.

This clonotype was observed at least ten times. The chain couples TRBV12-3 or TRBV12-4 to TRBJ2-1; 11 bases match TRBD2. This CDR3 contains 16 residues. The junction had 5 bases not matched to a gene; V was cut back by 5 bases and J by 2 bases. The CDR3 loop reads CASSPATSGTYNEQFF. The CDR3 bases are TGTGCCAGCAGTCCAGCGACTAGCGGGACCTACAATGAGCAGTTCTTC.

The rearrangement joins TRBV2 to TRBJ1-1, with D possibly being TRBD1 (6 bases). Germline assignment: CDR1 SNHLY and CDR2 FYNNEI. Deletions cut 2 bases from V and 1 base from J, with 11 bases between. CDR3 size: 15 residues. CDR3 region: CASSESRGRNTEAFF. CDR3 DNA sequence: TGTGCCAGCAGTGAATCCAGGGGCCGGAACACTGAAGCTTTCTTT.

In its sample, this clonotype was seen a few times. The chain has TRBV6-5 and TRBJ2-3, with 12 bases identical to TRBD2. Trimming at V came to 6 bases and at J to 6 bases, leaving 4 bases not matched to a gene. The CDR3 consists of 14 residues. Germline V CDR1 and CDR2: MNHEY, SVGAGI. Written as DNA, the CDR3 is TGTGCCAGCAGGCCTAGCGGGGGGGTTGATACGCAGTATTTT. Residues: CASRPSGGVDTQYF.